The 21 T cell receptor beta chains reported below all come from one sample, sequenced in a study of cytomegalovirus exposure and HLA in healthy donors (dated by TCRdb to the late 2010s). The library was prepared using the immunoSEQ multiplex PCR assay. The multiplex PCR relied on a mix of 60 forward primers for TCR Vbeta segments and 13 reverse primers for TCR Jbeta segments. This immuneACCESS table, as held by TCRdb, lists in-frame sequences with V and J called but not all clones. Of the missing ones, under half trace to an unresolved V gene in checked studies; the others have no known cause. This sample comprises approximately 120,000 clones, roughly three quarters of them detected only once. Jointly, the top ten make up around 0.99% of the sample. Material: PBMCs. Receptors were obtained from a woman younger than 45 in good health and CMV-seronegative.

The chain employs TRBV6-1 and TRBJ2-5; a weak D match, TRBD2 (5 bases). Gene TRBJ2-7 matches the end of the DNA better, so the J call may be wrong. This CDR3 is 14 amino acids long. Per germline, CDR1 MNHNS and CDR2 SASEGT. DNA for the CDR3: TGTGCCAGCAGTGAGTACCCGGGGAACTACGAGCAGTACTTC. Its translation: CASSEYPGNYEQYF.

The chain couples TRBV21-1 to TRBJ1-5; the table gives TRBD1 as D, unverified against the DNA. TRBV21-1 is a pseudogene segment. This CDR3 is 17 amino acids long. CDR3 bases: TGTGCCAGCAGCGCCCAGGACAGGGCTTTTGGCAATCAGCCCCAGCATTTT. Translating it yields CASSAQDRAFGNQPQHF.

This clone has only one observation. The V and J genes are TRBV11-3 and TRBJ2-3; 7 nucleotides line up with TRBD1. The germline gives CDR1 SGHNT, CDR2 YENEEA. J gave up 2 bases and V 5 bases, and 4 bases lay outside the gene matches. This CDR3 contains 14 residues. This CDR3 reads CASSPGTATDTQYF. Here the CDR3 DNA reads TGTGCCAGCAGCCCCGGGACAGCCACAGATACGCAGTATTTT.

The gene calls are TRBV7-9 and TRBJ1-2; D not resolved. The CDR3 is 19 residues long. Trimming shortened V by 5 bases and J by 0 bases, and 25 bases separated the two germline ends. The V gene's germline CDR1 is SEHNR and CDR2 FQNEAQ (reference sequence). The chain's CDR3 is CASSKQSNPPHDANYGYTF. The CDR3 DNA is TGTGCCAGCAGCAAACAGAGCAATCCACCTCATGACGCTAACTATGGCTACACCTTC.

This chain connects TRBV9 to TRBJ1-1; 7 bases agree with TRBD1. Germline loops: CDR1 SGDLS, CDR2 YYNGEE. Trimming took 3 bases from V and 6 from J; bases not matched to a gene: 8. CDR3 size: 14 residues. Written as DNA, the CDR3 is TGTGCCAGCAGCGATCCAGGGGGGCTCGCTGAAGCTTTCTTT. This gives the protein CASSDPGGLAEAFF.

Here the CDR3 reads CASSLGQNGNQPQHF. The CDR3 nucleotides read TGTGCCAGCAGCTTGGGACAGAACGGCAATCAGCCCCAGCATTTT. This chain joins TRBV5-5 and TRBJ1-5; perhaps TRBD1 as D (5 bases). V lost 0 bases to trimming and J lost 2 bases, with 9 bases between them. CDR3 size: 15 residues. Germline CDR1 and CDR2: SGHKS and YYEKEE (reference sequence).

This clone ranks as medium-sized. This sequence joins TRBV6-5 and TRBJ1-6, with a tentative D call TRBD1 (6 bases). V lost 7 bases and J lost 3, with 13 bases in between. Per the germline V gene, CDR1 is MNHEY and CDR2 is SVGAGI. The CDR3 has 15 amino acids. This CDR3 reads CASTPRQDYNSPLHF. In nucleotides, the CDR3 is TGTGCCAGCACCCCCAGACAGGACTATAATTCACCCCTCCACTTT.

The CDR3: CASAPGQGRRAFF. CDR3 nucleotides: TGTGCCAGCGCACCGGGACAGGGAAGAAGAGCTTTCTTT. The chain combines TRBV6-5 with TRBJ1-1; 9 bases fit TRBD1. The trim removed 8 bases at V and 10 bases at J, leaving 11 bases unmatched. CDR3 length equals 13 residues. CDR1 MNHEY and CDR2 SVGAGI come from the germline V gene.

A single count supports this clone. The V and J genes are TRBV18 and TRBJ1-1, with D possibly being TRBD1 (6 bases). Trimming cost V 6 bases and J 0 bases, with 11 bases left between them. This CDR3 is 14 amino acids long. Germline assignment: CDR1 KGHSH and CDR2 LQKENI. The CDR3 here is CASSRTVLNTEAFF. Here the CDR3 DNA reads TGTGCCAGCTCCCGGACAGTATTGAACACTGAAGCTTTCTTT.

The J gene is TRBJ2-1, the V gene TRBV27; 13 nucleotides align to TRBD2. Germline V gives CDR1 MNHEY, CDR2 SMNVEV (reference sequence). Trimming cost V 5 bases and J 7 bases; bases outside gene matches: 5. The CDR3 loop spans 15 amino acids. The CDR3 loop reads CASSAGTSGKNEQFF. The CDR3 bases are TGTGCCAGCAGTGCCGGGACTAGCGGGAAGAATGAGCAGTTCTTC.

Only one count was recorded for this clone. The rearrangement links TRBV5-1 to TRBJ1-1, with 9 positions matching TRBD1. CDR3 size: 14 residues. The germline CDR1 and CDR2 sequences are SGHRS and YFSETQ. With 1 base clipped from V and 4 bases from J, the junction kept 2 bases outside the gene matches. This CDR3 is CASSLTGGVTEAFF. In nucleotides, the CDR3 is TGCGCCAGCAGCTTGACAGGGGGCGTCACTGAAGCTTTCTTT.

This sequence joins TRBV12-5 and TRBJ1-1; TRBD1 agrees at 10 bases. The CDR3 contains 14 residues. Germline V gives CDR1 LGHNT, CDR2 FRNRAP. Losses at the gene ends were 6 bases for V and 5 bases for J; bases not matched to a gene: 6. CDR3 coding DNA: TGTGCTAGTGGCCTCGGGACAGGGGTTACTGAAGCTTTCTTT. As protein: CASGLGTGVTEAFF.

V gene TRBV29-1 combines with J gene TRBJ2-7; possible D gene TRBD1, 6 bases. The CDR3 runs to 11 residues. Germline assignment: CDR1 SQVTM and CDR2 ANQGSEA. The germline V and J ends were trimmed by 3 bases and 6 bases, with 9 bases remaining between them. CDR3 amino acids: CSVDQQGEQYF. The CDR3 nucleotides are TGCAGCGTTGATCAACAGGGCGAGCAGTACTTC.

The chain carries TRBV6-4 and TRBJ1-1; D perhaps matches TRBD1 (6 bases). Trimming stripped 8 bases from V and 5 bases from J, with 21 bases between. CDR3 length: 15 residues. Per the germline V gene, CDR1 is MRHNA and CDR2 is SNTAGT. In DNA form, the CDR3 reads TGTGCCAGCCAGTTGGACAGCGGAGGACATACTGAAGCTTTCTTT. It encodes CASQLDSGGHTEAFF.

The rearrangement joins TRBV28 to TRBJ1-3; 9 bases align to TRBD1. The CDR3 length is 14 residues. CDR1 and CDR2 from the germline V gene are MDHEN and SYDVKM. V shed 8 bases, J shed 3 bases, and the junction held 5 bases outside the gene matches. The CDR3 DNA reads as TGTGCCAGCGCGGGACAGGGCAATGGAAACACCATATATTTT. It codes for CASAGQGNGNTIYF.

This CDR3 is CASSQSGRNGYTF. The CDR3 coding sequence is TGTGCCAGCAGTCAATCCGGCAGGAATGGCTACACCTTC. The chain recombines TRBV27 with TRBJ1-2; D gene ambiguous. Germline V CDR1 and CDR2: MNHEY, SMNVEV (reference sequence). V lost 5 bases and J lost 6, with 13 bases in between. The CDR3 length is 13 residues.

The chain has TRBV7-2 and TRBJ2-1, with 7 bases fitting TRBD2. The CDR3 totals 14 residues. Germline-derived CDR1 and CDR2 are SGHTA and FQGNSA. V was clipped by 7 bases and J by 8 bases; unmatched bases: 11. This chain's CDR3 is CASTWGGAGYEQFF. The CDR3 DNA is TGTGCCAGCACCTGGGGGGGAGCGGGATATGAGCAGTTCTTC.

J is TRBJ2-1 and V is TRBV5-1; possibly TRBD2 for D (5 bases). V dropped 4 bases and J dropped 4 bases, with 12 bases sitting between them. The CDR3 is made up of 14 amino acids. The V gene's germline CDR1 is SGHRS and CDR2 YFSETQ. The CDR3 DNA reads TGCGCCAGCAGCCACAGCGGAGAATACAATGAGCAGTTCTTC. Amino acid sequence: CASSHSGEYNEQFF.

This clone has more than one count but fewer than ten. V is TRBV11-3 and J is TRBJ2-3; 8 bases fit TRBD1. The CDR3 loop spans 16 amino acids. The germline V gene has CDR1 SGHNT and CDR2 YENEEA. V shed 1 base, J shed 2 bases, and the junction held 5 bases outside the gene matches. The CDR3 DNA sequence: TGTGCCAGCAGCTTAGGGACAGGGTCTCACACAGATACGCAGTATTTT. It is translated as CASSLGTGSHTDTQYF.

This CDR3 is CASSSTATVYGYTF. CDR3 DNA: TGTGCCAGCAGCTCCACCGCGACAGTCTATGGCTACACCTTC. The V call is TRBV6-5, the J call TRBJ1-2, with D possibly matching TRBD1 (5 bases). V lost 6 bases to trimming and J lost 4 bases, with 15 bases between them. The CDR3 is 14 residues long. Germline V gene lookup returns CDR1 MNHEY and CDR2 SVGAGI.

This chain uses TRBV7-2 with TRBJ1-2, with 7 bases aligning to TRBD1. CDR1 SGHTA and CDR2 FQGNSA come from the germline V gene. Trimming took 1 base from V and 5 from J; bases not matched to a gene: 16. The CDR3 totals 18 residues. In nucleotides, the CDR3 is TGTGCCAGCAGCTTAGGACCGGCGTCGCTCGGGACAGTTTATGGCTACACCTTC. This sequence encodes CASSLGPASLGTVYGYTF.